The rows below give T cell receptor beta chains drawn from one sample of a study of tumor and adjacent non-tumor tissue in lung cancer. One entry per CDR3 protein results from TCRdb running MiXCR on the multiplex PCR reads. Of 98,000 or so distinct CDR3 sequences in the sample, 75% to 85% are singletons; the top ten hold around 30%. Sequences were obtained from distant non-tumor lung tissue. These receptors all come from a man aged 55-75 years with small cell lung cancer. CDR3s include the opening cysteine and the closing phenylalanine or tryptophan. D genes are given only for firm matches. Clone size is shown for a subset of rows, as once, few, many or a class of expanded clone.

>TRBD2|TRBV5-1|TRBJ2-1|-
CASSTGEQLAGYHEQFF
TGCGCCAGCAGCACTGGAGAACAGCTAGCGGGTTACCATGAGCAGTTCTTC
>-|TRBV4-2|TRBJ2-7|-
CATSQDPEVYEQYF
TGTGCCACCAGCCAAGATCCGGAGGTCTACGAACAGTACTTC
>-|TRBV6-9|TRBJ2-1|medium-sized
CANPGDPQSNEQFF
TGTGCCAATCCGGGGGACCCCCAGTCCAATGAGCAGTTCTTC
>TRBD1|TRBV10-3|TRBJ1-1|-
CAIRGGLNTEAFF
TGTGCCATCCGAGGGGGCCTGAACACTGAAGCTTTCTTT
>TRBD2|TRBV28|TRBJ2-3|once
CASSDPSGASGSTDTHYF
TGTGCCAGCAGTGACCCCAGCGGGGCTAGCGGTAGCACAGATACGCACTACTTT
>TRBD2|TRBV6-2/TRBV6-3|TRBJ2-3|once
CASSYWTSRRFEDTQYF
TGTGCCAGCAGTTACTGGACTAGCAGGAGATTCGAGGATACGCAGTATTTT
>-|TRBV5-1|TRBJ2-3|-
CASSPVRGRFTDTQYF
TGCGCCAGCAGCCCGGTTCGTGGCAGATTCACAGATACGCAGTATTTT
>-|TRBV4-1|TRBJ2-1|-
CTSSQGTSTGEQFF
TGCACTAGCAGCCAAGGAACGAGTACCGGTGAGCAGTTCTTC
>-|TRBV5-4|TRBJ2-5|-
CASSLEVGVGETQYF
TGTGCCAGCAGCTTGGAGGTGGGAGTGGGGGAGACTCAGTACTTC
>-|TRBV6-1|TRBJ2-5|few
CASSEARTGFQETQYF
TGTGCCAGCAGTGAAGCACGCACCGGGTTTCAGGAGACTCAGTACTTC
>-|TRBV4-1|TRBJ2-1|-
CASSRPDGEAGKNEQSF
TGCGCAAGCAGCCGCCCGGACGGGGAAGCGGGCAAAAATGAGCAGTCCTTC
>TRBD1|TRBV30|TRBJ2-7|-
CAWRGDWDRDYEQYF
TGTGCCTGGAGAGGGGATTGGGACAGGGACTACGAGCAGTACTTC
>-|TRBV29-1|TRBJ1-2|-
CSGKLDRGYTF
TGCAGCGGAAAACTGGATCGGGGCTACACCTTC
>TRBD1|TRBV4-2|TRBJ2-7|-
CASSQPGQGGDQYF
TGTGCCAGCAGCCAACCGGGACAGGGAGGCGATCAGTACTTT
>TRBD2|TRBV11-2|TRBJ2-3|-
CACSLDPAGGVPNTQYF
TGTGCCTGCAGCTTGGACCCGGCGGGAGGGGTTCCAAATACGCAGTATTTT
>TRBD2|TRBV7-2|TRBJ2-1|-
CASSLAGGQQSF
TGTGCCAGCAGCCTAGCGGGAGGCCAGCAGTCCTTC
>-|TRBV20-1|TRBJ2-1|-
CSARGQGTSSYNEQFF
TGCAGTGCTAGGGGGCAAGGGACAAGCTCCTACAATGAGCAGTTCTTC
>-|TRBV11-2|TRBJ2-5|-
CAASLREKETQYF
TGTGCCGCCAGCTTAAGAGAGAAAGAGACCCAGTACTTC
>-|TRBV10-2|TRBJ2-1|-
CASWKTGQGEQFF
TGTGCCAGCTGGAAGACTGGCCAGGGTGAGCAGTTCTTC
>TRBD1|TRBV6-1|TRBJ2-2|once
CVSIDWSQGARIGELFF
TGTGTCAGCATTGATTGGTCGCAGGGGGCTCGGATCGGGGAGCTGTTTTTT
>TRBD1|TRBV7-9|TRBJ2-1|-
CAISSGTGVYDEQFF
TGTGCCATCAGCTCCGGGACAGGCGTCTACGATGAGCAGTTCTTC
>-|TRBV29-1|TRBJ2-1|-
CSGAEDYYNELVF
TGCAGCGGGGCGGAAGACTACTACAATGAGCTGGTCTTC
>TRBD2|TRBV11-2|TRBJ2-1|few
CASSLLAGASYNEQSF
TGTGCCAGCAGCCTCCTAGCGGGAGCCTCCTACAATGAGCAGTCCTTC
>TRBD2|TRBV10-3|TRBJ2-2|-
CAISESSGLVGAEEPFF
TGTGCCATCAGTGAAAGCTCAGGACTAGTGGGAGCCGAGGAACCGTTTTTT
>TRBD2|TRBV6-5|TRBJ2-1|-
CASSYSIWGLTDIEQLF
TGTGCCAGCAGTTACTCGATCTGGGGACTAACGGACATTGAGCAGTTATTC
>-|TRBV12-3/TRBV12-4|TRBJ1-4|-
CANSFFGGEEKLFF
TGTGCCAACAGTTTTTTTGGGGGGGAAGAAAAGCTGTTTTTT
>-|TRBV11-3|TRBJ2-7|-
CVNSLETSYEQYF
TGTGTCAACAGCTTAGAAACTAGCTACGAGCAGTACTTC
>-|TRBV12-3/TRBV12-4|TRBJ2-3|few
CASTPVSTDTQYF
TGTGCCAGCACCCCCGTTAGCACAGATACGCAGTATTTT